This entry lists 13 T cell receptor beta chains sequenced from one sample in a study of identical twins (dated by TCRdb to the mid-2010s). The method behind the library was 5' RACE. Sequencing was carried out with an Illumina HiSeq 2000. The public sequencing data were trimmed at Q25 with fastp and processed into clonotypes with MiXCR by TCRdb, which kept only in-frame beta chains. CDR3 protein duplicates are merged, each entry listing the most common genes and DNA. The sample table contains 1.5 million to 2 million distinct CDR3 sequences; only one count was recorded for under 35% of them. About 0.27% of the sample is taken by the ten largest. The sequencing input was cord blood. These receptors were taken from a newborn girl in good health.

Only a few counts were recorded for this clonotype. The chain recombines TRBV20-1 with TRBJ2-3; D ambiguous. The CDR3 contains 13 residues. Trimming left V 0 bases short and J 7 bases short, with 11 bases between. Germline V gives CDR1 DFQATT, CDR2 SNEGSKA (reference sequence). The DNA for the CDR3 is TGCAGTGCTAGAGATCTCTTTCGAAATACGCAGTATTTT. Amino acids: CSARDLFRNTQYF.

In this sample, this clonotype turned up a few times. CDR3 sequence: CASSLNQGAESENEQFF. CDR3 sequence (DNA): TGTGCCAGCAGTTTAAATCAGGGAGCGGAGTCTGAAAATGAGCAGTTCTTC. V is TRBV12-3 or TRBV12-4 and J is TRBJ2-1, with D perhaps matching TRBD1 or TRBD2 (5 bases each). The CDR3 has 17 amino acids. V lost 2 bases, J lost 7 bases, and 21 bases lay in between.

On this clonotype itself: Compared with germline, one end of the junction differs, possibly owing to a read error. This sequence joins TRBV7-9 and TRBJ2-7; D is unresolved. This CDR3 region has 11 residues. Germline values: CDR1 SEHNR, CDR2 FQNEAQ (reference sequence). Here the CDR3 DNA reads TGTTCCAGCAGCAAGGGCTACGAGCAGTACTTC. Protein: CSSSKGYEQYF. The full variable domain, completed using reference TRBV7-9 and TRBJ2-7, is DTGVSQNPRHKITKRGQNVTFRCDPISEHNRLYWYRQTLGQGPEFLTYFQNEAQLEKSRLLSDRFSAERPKGSFSTLEIQRTEQGDSAMYLCSSSKGYEQYFGPGTRLTVT.

As for this clonotype: Relative to the germline gene, one junction end is altered; a read error may explain this. The V call is TRBV5-1, the J call TRBJ1-1, with TRBD1 matching over 7 bases. This CDR3 comprises 16 residues. The germline V gene encodes CDR1 SGHRS and CDR2 YFSETQ. The CDR3 loop is CVSSRGNRGMNTEAFF. CDR3 in DNA: TGCGTCAGCAGCAGAGGGAACAGGGGAATGAACACTGAAGCTTTCTTT.

This clonotype has more than one count but fewer than ten. The chain has TRBV21-1 and TRBJ1-1; the table gives TRBD1 as D, unverified against the DNA. TRBV21-1 is given as a pseudogene. CDR3 length: 16 residues. The CDR3 here is CASYRDRGSFDTEAFF. DNA for the CDR3: TGTGCCAGCTACCGGGACAGGGGCTCTTTTGACACTGAAGCTTTCTTT.

V gene TRBV4-1 combines with J gene TRBJ2-3, with 8 positions matching TRBD2. V dropped 4 bases and J dropped 2; count of bases not matched to a gene: 11. CDR1 and CDR2 (germline): MGHRA, YSYEKL. This CDR3 region has 17 residues. CDR3 DNA sequence: TGCGCCAGCAGCCCGTTAGACCTAGCGGGCTACACAGATACGCAGTATTTT. It codes for CASSPLDLAGYTDTQYF.

The CDR3 here is CASSSQGGGTYNEQFF. The CDR3 nucleotides read TGTGCCAGCAGCTCCCAAGGGGGAGGAACCTACAATGAGCAGTTCTTC. The chain has TRBV7-6 and TRBJ2-1; D may correspond to TRBD1 or TRBD2 (6 bases each). The CDR3 consists of 16 residues. Germline V gives CDR1 SGHVS, CDR2 FNYEAQ. The V and J ends lost 4 bases and 2 bases respectively, with 15 bases between them.

Remarks on this clonotype: No conserved phenylalanine or tryptophan ends this CDR3, so it is likely a read error. The chain's CDR3 is CSASRGLAGGNEQFL. As DNA, the CDR3 is TGCAGTGCTAGTCGCGGACTAGCGGGGGGGAATGAGCAGTTCTTA. V and J are TRBV20-1 and TRBJ2-1; 15 positions agree with TRBD2. Germline lookup yields CDR1 DFQATT and CDR2 SNEGSKA (reference sequence). V dropped 3 bases and J dropped 7; count of bases not matched to a gene: 4. This CDR3 is 15 amino acids long.

Worth noting for this clonotype: One end of the junction is discordant with germline, which a read error may explain. V usage is TRBV20-1 and J usage is TRBJ1-2, with unresolved D. Germline V lookup: CDR1 DFQATT, CDR2 SNEGSKA (reference sequence). The CDR3 is 15 amino acids. CDR3 sequence (DNA): TGCAGTGCTAGAGATCTGGAGGGCCCTAACTATGGCTGCACCTTC. Protein: CSARDLEGPNYGCTF.

Comments on this clonotype: A much larger clone lies one base from this, so it may be a read error. The chain carries TRBV12-3 or TRBV12-4 and TRBJ2-3, with 13 positions matching TRBD2. J lost 7 bases, V lost 7 bases, and 8 bases had no gene match. The CDR3 runs to 15 residues. CDR3 sequence reads: CASTRTSGRTNTQYF. The CDR3, as DNA: TGTGCCAGCACCAGGACTAGCGGGAGAACAAATACGCAGTATTTT.

This clonotype appeared a few times. The J gene is TRBJ2-7, the V gene TRBV27, with D perhaps matching TRBD1 or TRBD2 (6 bases each). Germline V CDR1 and CDR2: MNHEY, SMNVEV (reference sequence). The V gene lost 2 bases and the J gene lost 6 bases, with 14 bases spanning the gap. CDR3 length equals 14 residues. CDR3 loop: CASSLRGVGSEQYF. CDR3 sequence (DNA): TGTGCCAGCAGTTTAAGGGGGGTAGGAAGCGAGCAGTACTTC.

This clonotype was seen a few times. The chain employs TRBV27 and TRBJ2-7, with TRBD1 matching over 7 bases. The CDR3 runs 17 residues. The V segment lost 0 bases and the J segment 2 bases; nucleotides outside the gene matches: 10. Germline V gene sequence: CDR1 MNHEY, CDR2 SMNVEV (reference sequence). The CDR3 loop reads CASSLSPSGTAAYEQYF. The CDR3 bases are TGTGCCAGCAGTTTATCGCCATCCGGGACAGCCGCCTACGAGCAGTACTTC.

This clonotype appeared once. Given a much more abundant clone one base away, this may be a read error. The rearrangement uses TRBV6-6 and TRBJ2-3; D remains ambiguous. CDR1 is MNHNY, CDR2 SVGAGI, per germline (reference sequence). The CDR3 length is 13 residues. Trimming shortened V by 4 bases and J by 2 bases, and 7 bases separated the two germline ends. The CDR3 is CASSCRFTDTQYF. CDR3 nucleotide sequence: TGTGCCAGCAGTTGCAGGTTCACAGATACGCAGTATTTT.